This note documents a single TCR beta chain sequence. Its antigen is still unknown. This entry is derived from a study of OX40 agonist ivuxolimab in advanced cancers. Study-level information: Patients assigned to dose escalation were diagnosed with hepatocellular carcinoma, melanoma, renal cell or head and neck cancer. Study-wide findings and caveats: At 0.1 to 3.0 mg/kg and by week 6, CD4+ and CD8+ T cells in the blood had expanded clonally.

Deletions cut 1 base from V and 3 bases from J, with 5 bases between. Germline V CDR1 and CDR2: LNHDA, SQIVND (reference sequence). The CDR3 totals 13 residues. Using immunoSEQ multiplex PCR, the repertoire was profiled, and TCRdb retains in-frame clones only, with some absent. The sample has 45,000 to 55,000 clones; around 85% are singletons. The starting material was CD4+ or CD8+ T cells sorted from blood, obtained in a trial of the OX40 agonist ivuxolimab. This TCR derives from an adult with an advanced solid tumor such as melanoma, head and neck, liver or kidney cancer. V usage is TRBV19 and J usage is TRBJ2-3; no reliable D call. The CDR3 is CASSIGGTDTQYF. The CDR3 nucleotides are TGTGCCAGTAGTATAGGTGGAACAGATACGCAGTATTTT. The full variable domain, rest sourced from reference TRBV19 and TRBJ2-3, is DGGITQSPKYLFRKEGQNVTLSCEQNLNHDAMYWYRQDPGQGLRLIYYSQIVNDFQKGDIAEGYSVSREKKESFPLTVTSAQKNPTAFYLCASSIGGTDTQYFGPGTRLTVL.